This T cell receptor beta chain is from a study of cytomegalovirus exposure and HLA in healthy donors. Study-wide findings and caveats: Several of the most significant clusters appeared, in a later analysis, to be linked to common viral pathogens. Previously analyzed data showed that most TCR beta V segments were productive at a frequency of about 87% or about 30%. Sequencing depth across donors, presence/absence analyses assumed, was roughly uniform.

Notes on this clone: The antigen is undetermined.

Primers: 60 Vbeta forward and 13 Jbeta reverse. Assay: immunoSEQ multiplex PCR; the TCRdb copy retains only in-frame clones and omits some. The data show about 190,000 clones, with 80% to 90% seen just once and roughly 1.3% held by the top ten. Germline V gives CDR1 MNHNS, CDR2 SASEGT. V shed 5 bases and J 4 bases; nucleotides not matched to a gene: 8. This CDR3 has 14 residues. Sequenced: PBMCs. This clonotype was sampled from a man aged 25-45 years in good health and CMV-seronegative. The V call is TRBV6-1, the J call TRBJ2-7, with 7 nucleotides matching TRBD2. The CDR3 DNA reads as TGTGCCAGCAGTCGACTAGCCGAGATATACGAGCAGTACTTC. This encodes CASSRLAEIYEQYF.